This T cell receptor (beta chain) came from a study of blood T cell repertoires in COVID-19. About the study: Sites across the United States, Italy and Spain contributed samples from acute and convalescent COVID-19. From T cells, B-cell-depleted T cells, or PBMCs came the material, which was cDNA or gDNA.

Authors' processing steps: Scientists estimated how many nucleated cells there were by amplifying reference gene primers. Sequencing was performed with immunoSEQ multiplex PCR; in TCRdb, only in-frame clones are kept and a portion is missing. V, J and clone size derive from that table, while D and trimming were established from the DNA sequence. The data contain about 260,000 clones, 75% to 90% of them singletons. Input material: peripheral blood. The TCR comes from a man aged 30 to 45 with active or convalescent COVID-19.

CDR3 sequence: CASSPRGQGETYGYTF. The CDR3 DNA sequence: TGTGCCAGCTCACCACGAGGACAGGGAGAAACTTATGGCTACACCTTC. This sequence joins TRBV18 and TRBJ1-2, with TRBD1 matching over 8 bases. V shed 1 base and J 5 bases; nucleotides not matched to a gene: 9. The CDR3 has 16 residues. Germline CDR1 is KGHSH and CDR2 is LQKENI.